This TCR beta chain stems from a study of identical twins (dated by TCRdb to the mid-2010s). In the study overall: TCR alpha and beta repertoires from monozygotic twins, unrelated adults of various ages and cord blood were deep-sequenced to test whether fetal clonotypes persist. To rule out contamination, replicate twin experiments were performed at different times with different library preparation protocols.

V lost 2 bases and J lost 4 bases; the stretch between them is 4 bases long. The germline V gene encodes CDR1 MGHRA and CDR2 YSYEKL. From the cysteine through the phenylalanine, the CDR3 covers 12 amino acids. The retained sequence is limited to the CDR3, 36 bases, with the frame set at the first base. For this clonotype: The clone's antigen remains unknown. The record has no base qualities; no much larger clone is one base away.

To prepare the library, 5' RACE was applied. TCRdb records Illumina HiSeq 2000 as the sequencer. A universal primer binding site was added through template switching, and the final cDNA carried a unique molecular identifier so that TCR cDNA molecules could be counted accurately. Specific primers in the conserved constant-segment region were used to synthesize first-strand cDNA for the TCR alpha and beta chains. To control for contamination, every cDNA library was double barcoded, receiving both a SMART-Mk sample barcode and Illumina barcodes. TruSeq adapter sequences and Illumina sample barcodes were added in two successive PCR steps. Sequencing of the TCR alpha and beta cDNA libraries was done on the Illumina HiSeq platform using custom primers. Concerning the study's data processing: Unique molecular identifiers were extracted from raw reads with MiGEC, and CDR3 positions were determined with MiXCR. For each individual, recombination models were inferred using an EM algorithm with the repgenHMM and IGoR tools. Shared clonotype analysis was performed with the tcR package in R, normalizing sharing by the product of cloneset sizes. Out-of-frame nonproductive sequences were analyzed to study raw recombination free of thymic and clonal selection effects. TCRdb redid the processing of the public reads, applying fastp at Q25 and MiXCR, and retained in-frame beta chains. Rows matching on CDR3 protein sequence are summarized as one entry with the most common DNA and genes. In this record, the V and J calls reflect TCRdb's handling and not the investigators' own analysis. In all, the sample holds under 300,000 distinct CDR3 sequences, and roughly 13% of those were seen once. 8.5% to 10% of the sample is taken by the ten largest.

The paper as a whole reports these results and caveats: Because the same donors could not be followed over many years, the conclusions relied on cross-sectional statistical analysis. The excess sharing between twins in beta out-of-frame sequences was weaker because fewer shared sequences reduced the signal-to-noise ratio. Zero-insertion analyses could be partly confounded by invariant T cells such as MAIT and iNKT, though diverse VJ usage argued against such confounding for most clonotypes. Out-of-frame TCR alpha sequences shared between twins showed an excess of low generation-probability sequences compared with coincidental sharing between unrelated individuals. In monozygotic twins, recombination models systematically underestimated out-of-frame TCR alpha sharing, but the models matched the sharing seen between unrelated individuals. Fewer insertions were carried by abundant cord blood beta clonotypes; a weaker similar trend was observed in young adult naive repertoires, while no such trend was observed in memory repertoires.

All donors were healthy Caucasians. Miltenyi CD45RO+ enrichment and human naive T-cell isolation kits were used to isolate memory (CD45RO+) and naive T cells from PBMC. The clonotype was recovered from a woman aged 18-30 years in good health. Sequencing was done on a sample of memory (CD45RO+) T cells sorted from blood. The cell subset or site label of this sample denotes: CD45RO+ enriched T cells. The chain employs TRBV4-1 and TRBJ2-3, with the D gene not confidently named. Read as DNA, the sequence is TGCGCCAGCAGCCAACCGGCAGATACGCAGTATTTT. This gives the protein CASSQPADTQYF.